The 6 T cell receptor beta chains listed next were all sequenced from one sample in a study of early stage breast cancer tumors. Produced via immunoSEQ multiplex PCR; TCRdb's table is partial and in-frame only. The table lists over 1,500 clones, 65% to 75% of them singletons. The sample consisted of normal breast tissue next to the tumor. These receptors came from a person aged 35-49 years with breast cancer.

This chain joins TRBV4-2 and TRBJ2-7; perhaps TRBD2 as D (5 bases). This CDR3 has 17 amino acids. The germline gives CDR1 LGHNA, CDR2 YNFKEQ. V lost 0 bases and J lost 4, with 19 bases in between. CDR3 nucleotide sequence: TGTGCCAGCAGCCAAGAAAACGTAGGGCTAGCCCTTTACGAGCAGTACTTC. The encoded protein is CASSQENVGLALYEQYF.

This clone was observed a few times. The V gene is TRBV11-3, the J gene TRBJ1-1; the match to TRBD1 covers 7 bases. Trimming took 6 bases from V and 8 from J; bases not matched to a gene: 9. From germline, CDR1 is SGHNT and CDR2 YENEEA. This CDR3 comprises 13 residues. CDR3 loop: CASSRGPTGEAFF. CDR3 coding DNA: TGTGCCAGCAGTAGGGGGCCGACAGGGGAAGCTTTCTTT.

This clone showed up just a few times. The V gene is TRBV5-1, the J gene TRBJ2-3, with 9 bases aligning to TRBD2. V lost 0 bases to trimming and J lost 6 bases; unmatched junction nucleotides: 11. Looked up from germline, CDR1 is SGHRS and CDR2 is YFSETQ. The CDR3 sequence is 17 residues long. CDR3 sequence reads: CASSLALAGGPIDTQYF. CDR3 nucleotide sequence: TGCGCCAGCAGCTTGGCGCTCGCGGGAGGGCCAATTGATACGCAGTATTTT. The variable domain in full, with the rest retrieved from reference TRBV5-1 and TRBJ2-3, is KAGVTQTPRYLIKTRGQQVTLSCSPISGHRSVSWYQQTPGQGLQFLFEYFSETQRNKGNFPGRFSGRQFSNSRSEMNVSTLELGDSALYLCASSLALAGGPIDTQYFGPGTRLTVL.

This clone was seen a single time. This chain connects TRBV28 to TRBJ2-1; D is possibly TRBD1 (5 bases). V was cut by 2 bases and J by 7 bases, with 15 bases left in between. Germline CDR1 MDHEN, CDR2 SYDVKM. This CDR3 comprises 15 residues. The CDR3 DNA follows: TGTGCCAGCAGTTTAATCCAGGGTACTAAAAATGAGCAGTTCTTC. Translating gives CASSLIQGTKNEQFF. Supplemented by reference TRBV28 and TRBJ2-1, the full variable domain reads DVKVTQSSRYLVKRTGEKVFLECVQDMDHENMFWYRQDPGLGLRLIYFSYDVKMKEKGDIPEGYSVSREKKERFSLILESASTNQTSMYLCASSLIQGTKNEQFFGPGTRLTVL.

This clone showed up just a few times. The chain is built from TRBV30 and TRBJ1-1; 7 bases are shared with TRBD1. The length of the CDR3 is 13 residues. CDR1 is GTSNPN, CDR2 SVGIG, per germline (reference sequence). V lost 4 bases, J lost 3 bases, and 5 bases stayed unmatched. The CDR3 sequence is CAWNTGVYTEAFF. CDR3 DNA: TGTGCCTGGAACACAGGGGTGTACACTGAAGCTTTCTTT.

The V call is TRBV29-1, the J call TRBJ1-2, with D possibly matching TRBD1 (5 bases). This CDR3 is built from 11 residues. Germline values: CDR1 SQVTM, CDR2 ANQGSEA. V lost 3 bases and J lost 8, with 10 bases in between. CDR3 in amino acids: CSVEGPRGYTF. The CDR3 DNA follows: TGCAGCGTTGAGGGGCCGAGAGGCTACACCTTC.